The clone carrying this T cell receptor beta chain showed up many times. Its specificity is not known. This sample was included in a study of human T cells and chemical hapten exposure. Study conclusions and caveats: No shift was seen in TCRs above 1 in 1000 frequency with DPC sensitization. As the donors had alopecia, their immune response may differ from healthy people's.

After removal of 4 bases from V and 8 bases from J, the junction contained 11 bases not matched to a gene. The CDR3 has 15 amino acids. Per germline, CDR1 SGHRS and CDR2 YFSETQ. Regarding time point: pre-sensitization, week 0. The treatment: therapeutic diphenylcyclopropenone sensitization with weekly scalp DPC. Someone pulled total RNA out of unfractionated whole blood. One entry per CDR3 protein results from TCRdb running MiXCR on the RACE reads. Of under 400,000 distinct CDR3 sequences in the sample, 5.1% were seen once. This receptor was identified in a woman between 50 and 59 years old with alopecia areata. Some clones in this sample may be carry-over from other donors' samples. This sequence joins TRBV5-1 and TRBJ2-1, with 8 bases that match TRBD2. Source: whole blood, taken in connection with sensitization to the hapten diphenylcyclopropenone (DPC). CDR3 DNA: TGCGCCAGCAGCCCTGGCGGGGGGCATTCCGATGAGCAGTTCTTC. Amino acids: CASSPGGGHSDEQFF.